This T cell receptor beta chain came from a study of T cell repertoires in cytomegalovirus infection. CDR3 length: 14 residues. With V trimmed by 7 bases and J by 5 bases, 7 bases remained unmatched. Germline-derived CDR1 and CDR2 are MDHEN and SYDVKM. This clonotype has a count of ten or more. TCRdb fed the reads into MiXCR, producing one record per CDR3 protein. This sample has 480,000 or so distinct CDR3 sequences; over 9% occur once, and the top ten carry about a tenth. Sample: PBMCs. The V call is TRBV28, the J call TRBJ2-2, with 7 bases identical to TRBD2. This receptor was obtained from a human donor in good health (CMV status not recorded). Some clones in this sample may be carry-over from other donors' samples. CDR3 coding DNA: TGTGCCAGCAAACCCCCCGGGGGGACCGGGGAGCTGTTTTTT. Protein product: CASKPPGGTGELFF.